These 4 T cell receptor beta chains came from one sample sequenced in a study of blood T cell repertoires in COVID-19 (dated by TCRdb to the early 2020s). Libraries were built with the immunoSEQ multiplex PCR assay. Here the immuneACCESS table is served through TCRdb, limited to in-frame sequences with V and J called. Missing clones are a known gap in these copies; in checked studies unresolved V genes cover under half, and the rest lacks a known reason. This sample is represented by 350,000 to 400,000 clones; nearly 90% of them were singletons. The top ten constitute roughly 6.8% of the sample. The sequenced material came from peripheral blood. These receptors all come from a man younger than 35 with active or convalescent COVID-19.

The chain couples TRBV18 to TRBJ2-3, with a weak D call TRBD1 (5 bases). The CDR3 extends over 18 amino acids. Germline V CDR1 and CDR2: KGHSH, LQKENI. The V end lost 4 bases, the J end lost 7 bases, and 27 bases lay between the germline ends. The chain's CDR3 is CASSLSPQGLGRLNTQYF. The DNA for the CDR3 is TGTGCCAGCTCACTATCCCCTCAGGGTTTGGGGCGATTGAATACGCAGTATTTT.

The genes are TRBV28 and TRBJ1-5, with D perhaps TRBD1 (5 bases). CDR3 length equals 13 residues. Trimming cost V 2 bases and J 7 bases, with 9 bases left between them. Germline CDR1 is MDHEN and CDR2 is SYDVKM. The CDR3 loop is CASSLGGRQPQHF. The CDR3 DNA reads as TGTGCCAGCAGTTTAGGGGGGAGGCAGCCCCAGCATTTT.

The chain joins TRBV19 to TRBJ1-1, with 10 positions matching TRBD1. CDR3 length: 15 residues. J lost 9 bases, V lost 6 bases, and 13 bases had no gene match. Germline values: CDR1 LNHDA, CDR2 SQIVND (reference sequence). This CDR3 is CASRSGGTGVQKAFF. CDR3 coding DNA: TGTGCCAGTAGAAGCGGGGGGACAGGGGTCCAAAAAGCTTTCTTT.

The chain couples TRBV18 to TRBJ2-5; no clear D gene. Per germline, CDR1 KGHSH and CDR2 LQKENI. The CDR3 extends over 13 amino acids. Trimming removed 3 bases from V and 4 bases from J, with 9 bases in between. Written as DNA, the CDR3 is TGTGCCAGCTCACCGCCGGTCACAGAGACCCAGTACTTC. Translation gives CASSPPVTETQYF.